Below, 21 T cell receptor beta chains from the same sample are listed, as sequenced in a study of response to subunit inactivated influenza vaccine. Via MiXCR, TCRdb re-called the RT-PCR reads, giving one row per CDR3 protein. This table has roughly 540,000 distinct CDR3 sequences, roughly a quarter appearing once. The same data also went into a second study, on T cells expressing NK-cell markers. That source reports: UMIs were included in TCR beta cDNA generated by 5'RACE template switching.

Sequencing was performed on CD4+ T cells sorted from PBMCs, taken approximately 12 days after vaccination. Receptor source: a man over 45 who received an inactivated influenza vaccine.

The chain combines TRBV4-3 with TRBJ2-1, with 15 bases identical to TRBD2. V was pared by 3 bases and J by 6 bases, with 6 bases of the junction left unmatched. The CDR3 runs 17 residues. Germline CDR1 and CDR2: LGHNA and YSLEER. The CDR3 reads CASSHGLAGGTGNEQFF. The CDR3, as DNA: TGCGCCAGCAGCCACGGACTAGCGGGGGGGACGGGCAATGAGCAGTTCTTC.

This clonotype occurred many times. The chain employs TRBV18 and TRBJ1-6; 11 bases are a match to TRBD1. The germline CDR1 and CDR2 sequences are KGHSH and LQKENI. Unmatched junction bases numbered 8, after V lost 4 bases and J lost 9 bases. The CDR3 consists of 16 residues. CDR3 residues: CASSLGTGGSGSPLHF. The CDR3 DNA is TGTGCCAGCTCACTGGGGACAGGGGGTTCTGGTTCACCCCTCCACTTT.

This clonotype came up a few times. CDR3: CASSLGPWQPQHF. CDR3 DNA: TGTGCCAGCAGTTTGGGGCCCTGGCAGCCCCAGCATTTT. The chain links TRBV12-3 or TRBV12-4 to TRBJ1-5, with a possible D match to TRBD1 (5 bases). The V end was cut by 3 bases, the J end by 7 bases, with 10 bases between. There are 13 residues in the CDR3.

V and J are TRBV7-2 and TRBJ1-6; D is unclear. This CDR3 region has 14 residues. Germline assignment: CDR1 SGHTA and CDR2 FQGNSA. The V gene lost 1 base and the J gene lost 7 bases, with 8 bases spanning the gap. The CDR3 reads CASSLGTQNSPLHF. CDR3 in DNA: TGTGCCAGCAGCTTAGGAACGCAGAATTCACCCCTCCACTTT.

The sample holds many counts of this clonotype. This chain connects TRBV11-2 to TRBJ2-1; TRBD2 aligns across 9 bases. CDR3 length: 15 residues. Germline values: CDR1 SGHAT, CDR2 FQNNGV. The V and J ends lost 1 base and 8 bases, in that order; junction bases with no gene match: 6. The CDR3 sequence: CASSLVSGSIDEQFF. CDR3 coding DNA: TGTGCCAGCAGCTTAGTTAGCGGGAGTATCGATGAGCAGTTCTTC.

This clonotype was seen many times. J is TRBJ1-2 and V is TRBV27; 12 bases match TRBD1. V gave up 6 bases and J gave up 6 bases; unmatched junction bases: 2. The germline V gene has CDR1 MNHEY and CDR2 SMNVEV (reference sequence). The CDR3 sequence is 13 residues long. CDR3 amino acids: CASRRDRGHGYTF. The CDR3 DNA is TGTGCCAGCAGACGGGACAGGGGGCATGGCTACACCTTC.

This clonotype was counted between two and nine times. J is TRBJ2-1 and V is TRBV29-1; 7 positions match TRBD2. This CDR3 contains 13 residues. Unmatched junction bases numbered 9, after V lost 4 bases and J lost 9 bases. Germline CDR1 SQVTM, CDR2 ANQGSEA. The CDR3 is CSVGASGGGEQFF. Here the CDR3 DNA reads TGCAGCGTTGGGGCTAGCGGCGGCGGTGAGCAGTTCTTC.

This clonotype was counted only a few times. The V gene is TRBV5-1, the J gene TRBJ2-3; 8 bases fit TRBD2. CDR3 length: 15 amino acids. CDR1 SGHRS and CDR2 YFSETQ come from the germline V gene. The J segment lost 3 bases and the V segment lost 0 bases, leaving 3 bases of the junction unmatched. CDR3 sequence reads: CASSLGGLDTDTQYF. DNA of the CDR3: TGCGCCAGCAGCTTGGGGGGACTAGATACAGATACGCAGTATTTT.

This chain uses TRBV7-6 with TRBJ2-1; no firm D call. Germline CDR1 SGHVS, CDR2 FNYEAQ. The CDR3 runs to 14 residues. Deletions cut 0 bases from V and 6 bases from J, with 9 bases between. CDR3 protein: CASSLALQTNEQFF. CDR3 nucleotides: TGTGCCAGCAGCTTAGCGCTCCAGACCAATGAGCAGTTCTTC.

The CDR3, as DNA: TGTGCCAGCAGCCCCCAAGGGGTTCCGACCGGGGAGCTGTTTTTT. Encoded protein: CASSPQGVPTGELFF. This chain links TRBV9 with TRBJ2-2; possibly TRBD1 for D (5 bases). The V and J ends lost 4 bases and 5 bases respectively, with 15 bases between them. Germline CDR1 is SGDLS and CDR2 is YYNGEE. CDR3 length: 15 amino acids.

The genes are TRBV10-2 and TRBJ1-1; 7 nucleotides align to TRBD1. The V and J ends lost 6 bases and 3 bases, in that order; junction bases with no gene match: 4. The CDR3 is 13 residues long. Germline V CDR1 and CDR2: WSHSY, SAAADI. The CDR3 bases are TGCGCCAGCAGGACCGACAGGGACACTGAAGCTTTCTTT. Translation: CASRTDRDTEAFF.

This clonotype appeared a few times. The chain links TRBV6-5 to TRBJ1-2; TRBD1 is a possible D gene (5 bases). Trimming stripped 4 bases from V and 0 bases from J, with 6 bases between. The CDR3 is 13 amino acids. Germline V lookup: CDR1 MNHEY, CDR2 SVGAGI. The CDR3 DNA follows: TGTGCCAGCAGTTGGGGGTCTAACTATGGCTACACCTTC. Encoded protein: CASSWGSNYGYTF.

The rearrangement uses TRBV20-1 and TRBJ2-5; TRBD2 might be the D (6 bases). The V gene's germline CDR1 is DFQATT and CDR2 SNEGSKA (reference sequence). Trimming shortened V by 2 bases and J by 3 bases, and 10 bases separated the two germline ends. This CDR3 comprises 13 residues. In DNA form, the CDR3 reads TGCAGTGCTAGACGGAGGGGTGAAGAGACCCAGTACTTC. Translation: CSARRRGEETQYF.

This chain connects TRBV7-3 to TRBJ2-7, with D perhaps TRBD1 (6 bases). Trimming left V 2 bases short and J 12 bases short, with 17 bases between. This CDR3 contains 13 residues. Per the germline V gene, CDR1 is SGHTA and CDR2 is FQGTGA. The CDR3 region has the DNA TGTGCCAGCAGCTTAGGATCTGGGGGACAACGGTACTTC. Protein sequence: CASSLGSGGQRYF.

The chain recombines TRBV20-1 with TRBJ2-5, with 10 bases aligning to TRBD2. Trimming cost V 1 base and J 5 bases; bases outside gene matches: 7. Germline lookup yields CDR1 DFQATT and CDR2 SNEGSKA (reference sequence). The CDR3 is made up of 15 amino acids. The CDR3: CSARGSSGGGETQYF. CDR3 coding DNA: TGCAGTGCTAGAGGGTCTAGCGGGGGCGGGGAGACCCAGTACTTC.

The V call is TRBV7-3, the J call TRBJ2-3, with 13 bases lining up with TRBD2. The V gene's germline CDR1 is SGHTA and CDR2 FQGTGA. This CDR3 spans 16 amino acids. V was pared by 5 bases and J by 4 bases, with 6 bases of the junction left unmatched. The CDR3 sequence: CASSSGLAGAADTQYF. The CDR3 DNA reads as TGTGCCAGCAGCAGCGGACTAGCGGGAGCGGCAGATACGCAGTATTTT. The full variable domain, rest sourced from reference TRBV7-3 and TRBJ2-3, is GAGVSQTPSNKVTEKGKYVELRCDPISGHTALYWYRQSLGQGPEFLIYFQGTGAADDSGLPNDRFFAVRPEGSVSTLKIQRTERGDSAVYLCASSSGLAGAADTQYFGPGTRLTVL.

The chain combines TRBV4-1 with TRBJ2-5; 10 bases map to TRBD2. The germline V gene has CDR1 MGHRA and CDR2 YSYEKL. V shed 1 base, J shed 2 bases, and the junction held 4 bases outside the gene matches. The CDR3 is 16 residues long. Written as DNA, the CDR3 is TGCGCCAGCAGCCAAGGCCCTAGCGGGGGACAAGAGACCCAGTACTTC. Residues: CASSQGPSGGQETQYF.

The chain is built from TRBV14 and TRBJ2-3; D may correspond to TRBD1 or TRBD2 (6 bases each). Germline V gene data show CDR1 as SGHDN and CDR2 as FVKESK. The CDR3 extends over 17 amino acids. Trimming took 4 bases from V and 4 from J, leaving 21 bases between them. The CDR3 DNA is TGTGCCAGCAGCCTAATCCGCGGGACATCGGGCGCAGATACGCAGTATTTT. It specifies CASSLIRGTSGADTQYF. Supplemented by reference TRBV14 and TRBJ2-3, the full variable domain reads EAGVTQFPSHSVIEKGQTVTLRCDPISGHDNLYWYRRVMGKEIKFLLHFVKESKQDESGMPNNRFLAERTGGTYSTLKVQPAELEDSGVYFCASSLIRGTSGADTQYFGPGTRLTVL.

This chain uses TRBV12-3 or TRBV12-4 with TRBJ2-1; 10 bases align to TRBD1. This CDR3 region has 15 residues. Trimming cost V 7 bases and J 0 bases; bases outside gene matches: 3. The CDR3 sequence: CASKDRGHSYNEQFF. The CDR3 DNA reads TGTGCCAGCAAAGACAGGGGGCACTCCTACAATGAGCAGTTCTTC.

This clonotype was observed a handful of times. The V and J genes are TRBV20-1 and TRBJ1-5; tentatively, D is TRBD1 (5 bases). This CDR3 is 16 amino acids long. Germline V gene lookup returns CDR1 DFQATT and CDR2 SNEGSKA (reference sequence). V was cut by 3 bases and J by 5 bases, with 20 bases left in between. The CDR3 coding sequence is TGCAGTGCTAGTGTACTGAGCGGGACGGCAGATCAGCCCCAGCATTTT. Amino acids: CSASVLSGTADQPQHF.

This clonotype was counted between two and nine times. The chain couples TRBV7-6 to TRBJ1-1; TRBD1 might be the D (5 bases). V dropped 1 base and J dropped 6 bases, with 9 bases sitting between them. Germline assignment: CDR1 SGHVS and CDR2 FNYEAQ. There are 13 residues in the CDR3. CDR3 in amino acids: CASSLVGTSEAFF. In nucleotides, the CDR3 is TGTGCCAGCAGCTTAGTGGGGACCTCTGAAGCTTTCTTT.